This T cell receptor (beta chain) comes out of a study of blood T cell repertoires in COVID-19. Looking at the study overall: T cells, B-cell-depleted T cells, or PBMCs supplied cDNA or gDNA.

Per the germline V gene, CDR1 is SQVTM and CDR2 is ANQGSEA. Trimming left V 7 bases short and J 4 bases short, with 20 bases between. CDR3 length: 14 amino acids. In the authors' methods: Amplifying reference gene primers gave estimates of nucleated cell counts. Using immunoSEQ multiplex PCR, the repertoire was profiled, and TCRdb retains in-frame clones only, with some absent. D and trimming come from the DNA, and the V and J calls and clone size come from that table. Altogether under 130,000 clones are present, roughly 80% being singletons, with the ten largest covering 20% to 25%. This clone was picked up one time.

Sequencing was carried out using peripheral blood. This sequence originates from a man in his sixties or seventies with active or convalescent COVID-19. The chain has TRBV29-1 and TRBJ2-7, with a tentative D call TRBD1 (6 bases). CDR3 in amino acids: CSASPGQGSYEQYF. CDR3 coding DNA: TGCAGCGCCTCCCCGGGTCAGGGGTCTTACGAGCAGTACTTC.